One and the same sample provided the 29 T cell receptor beta chains below, sequenced in a study of Ad26.COV2.S vaccination and SARS-CoV-2 variants. The treatment: about 20 received Ad26.COV2.S at low or high dose, single or two shots; about 5 received placebo; per-sample allocation not given. Vaccine and placebo recipients were sampled on day 63 after the first injection. Here immunoSEQ multiplex PCR was the method, and the copy in TCRdb shows in-frame clones only, minus some. The table includes about 480,000 clones, around nine tenths detected once. The input for sequencing was peripheral blood, taken in a trial of Ad26.COV2.S vaccine versus placebo. The receptor source for this set is a person aged 18-65 years who received the Ad26.COV2.S COVID-19 vaccine or a placebo.

The V and J genes are TRBV5-4 and TRBJ2-7; 9 bases align to TRBD2. The CDR3 length is 13 residues. Per germline, CDR1 SGHNT and CDR2 YYREEE (reference sequence). Trimming took 5 bases from V and 4 from J; bases not matched to a gene: 4. Here the CDR3 DNA reads TGTGCCAGCAGTCGCGCGGGAGGGTACGAGCAGTACTTC. It codes for CASSRAGGYEQYF.

This chain links TRBV7-6 with TRBJ2-1; D is unresolved. This CDR3 comprises 12 residues. Trimming cost V 5 bases and J 11 bases, with 13 bases left between them. Looked up from germline, CDR1 is SGHVS and CDR2 is FNYEAQ. The CDR3 sequence: CASSPIRVQQFF. The CDR3 bases are TGTGCCAGCAGCCCGATACGGGTCCAGCAGTTCTTC. The whole variable domain, remainder taken from reference TRBV7-6 and TRBJ2-1, is GAGVSQSPRYKVTKRGQDVALRCDPISGHVSLYWYRQALGQGPEFLTYFNYEAQQDKSGLPNDRFSAERPEGSISTLTIQRTEQRDSAMYRCASSPIRVQQFFGPGTRLTVL.

In this sample, this clone turned up once. The genes are TRBV28 and TRBJ1-5; D gene uncertain. Germline CDR1 reads MDHEN; CDR2 reads SYDVKM. The CDR3 contains 12 residues. V lost 7 bases and J 1 base, leaving 5 bases between the germline ends. The CDR3: CASTRSNQPQHF. The CDR3 bases are TGTGCCAGCACGAGGAGCAATCAGCCCCAGCATTTT.

This chain links TRBV9 with TRBJ2-5; either TRBD1 or TRBD2 may fit D (5 bases each). The CDR3 contains 14 residues. Looked up from germline, CDR1 is SGDLS and CDR2 is YYNGEE. Trimming took 4 bases from V and 4 from J, leaving 14 bases between them. The CDR3 DNA follows: TGTGCCAGCAGCCGCCGGGACCTGCCAGAGACCCAGTACTTC. Residues: CASSRRDLPETQYF.

This chain links TRBV7-8 with TRBJ1-5; D possibly corresponds to TRBD1 (5 bases). The V and J ends lost 0 bases and 6 bases respectively, with 12 bases between them. The CDR3 loop spans 15 amino acids. Looked up from germline, CDR1 is SGHVS and CDR2 is FQNEAQ. The CDR3 nucleotides are TGTGCCAGCAGCTTAGCGCTGGGGGTAGGTCAGCCCCAGCATTTT. This encodes CASSLALGVGQPQHF.

Comment on this clone: The same CDR3 is also encoded by other DNA sequences in this sample. The genes are TRBV6-5 and TRBJ1-1; unclear D gene. V dropped 0 bases and J dropped 2 bases, with 7 bases sitting between them. Germline CDR1 MNHEY, CDR2 SVGAGI. This CDR3 spans 14 amino acids. Here the CDR3 DNA reads TGTGCCAGCAGTTACTCGAGAGGAAACACTGAAGCTTTCTTT. Residues: CASSYSRGNTEAFF.

V gene TRBV7-6 combines with J gene TRBJ1-6, with a possible D match to TRBD1 (6 bases). This CDR3 is built from 15 residues. The germline V and J ends were trimmed by 0 bases and 9 bases, with 12 bases remaining between them. Germline V gene sequence: CDR1 SGHVS, CDR2 FNYEAQ. The CDR3 nucleotides read TGTGCCAGCAGCTTAGCGTCAGGGGTCGGTTCACCCCTCCACTTT. Amino acids: CASSLASGVGSPLHF.

The rearrangement uses TRBV6-1 and TRBJ1-6; D call uncertain. V dropped 1 base and J dropped 0 bases, with 7 bases sitting between them. This CDR3 contains 16 residues. Looked up from germline, CDR1 is MNHNS and CDR2 is SASEGT. CDR3: CASSEVLSSYNSPLHF. The CDR3 region has the DNA TGTGCCAGCAGTGAAGTGCTGAGCTCCTATAATTCACCCCTCCACTTT.

The genes are TRBV28 and TRBJ1-2, with D maybe TRBD1 (6 bases). Trimming left V 8 bases short and J 6 bases short, with 22 bases between. The germline V gene has CDR1 MDHEN and CDR2 SYDVKM. The CDR3 extends over 15 amino acids. The CDR3 sequence is CASQAGAPKVDGYTF. The CDR3, as DNA: TGTGCCAGCCAGGCAGGGGCCCCCAAGGTGGATGGCTACACCTTC.

V gene TRBV11-2 combines with J gene TRBJ1-1; possibly TRBD1 for D (5 bases). The CDR3 covers 13 residues. Germline V lookup: CDR1 SGHAT, CDR2 FQNNGV. V lost 0 bases and J lost 11, with 13 bases in between. The CDR3 sequence is CASSLDRGLGAFF. The CDR3 nucleotides read TGTGCCAGCAGCTTAGATAGGGGTCTGGGGGCTTTCTTT. Full variable domain (remainder filled in from reference TRBV11-2 and TRBJ1-1): EAGVAQSPRYKIIEKRQSVAFWCNPISGHATLYWYQQILGQGPKLLIQFQNNGVVDDSQLPKDRFSAERLKGVDSTLKIQPAKLEDSAVYLCASSLDRGLGAFFGQGTRLTVV.

This clone was found once. This sequence joins TRBV5-6 and TRBJ2-1, with 10 bases matching TRBD2. With 4 bases clipped from V and 0 bases from J, the junction kept 13 bases outside the gene matches. Germline V gene lookup returns CDR1 SGHDT and CDR2 YYEEEE. The CDR3 spans 19 residues. This CDR3 is CASSRALTSGPSSYNEQFF. The CDR3 nucleotides are TGTGCCAGCAGCCGGGCGCTGACTAGCGGGCCTTCCTCCTACAATGAGCAGTTCTTC.

This clone occurred a few times. V and J are TRBV6-5 and TRBJ1-6; 7 nucleotides line up with TRBD1. Germline assignment: CDR1 MNHEY and CDR2 SVGAGI. V trimming: 4 bases; J trimming: 7 bases; junction bases outside the gene matches: 7. The CDR3 totals 15 residues. This CDR3 reads CASSWTGYMNSPLHF. CDR3 bases: TGTGCCAGCAGTTGGACAGGTTACATGAATTCACCCCTCCACTTT.

The chain couples TRBV7-2 to TRBJ2-7, with a tentative D call TRBD2 (5 bases). Germline values: CDR1 SGHTA, CDR2 FQGNSA. The length of the CDR3 is 13 residues. V lost 4 bases to trimming and J lost 7 bases, with 14 bases between them. This chain's CDR3 is CASSSGLPGEQYF. For the CDR3, the DNA is TGTGCCAGCAGCTCCGGGCTACCGGGGGAGCAGTACTTC.

The genes are TRBV12-5 and TRBJ2-3, with 14 bases identical to TRBD2. Germline values: CDR1 LGHNT, CDR2 FRNRAP. The CDR3 consists of 16 residues. The V gene end was trimmed by 6 bases and the J gene end by 5 bases; junction bases not matched to a gene: 7. CDR3 in amino acids: CASGPGLAGDEDTQYF. DNA of the CDR3: TGTGCTAGTGGCCCGGGACTAGCGGGAGACGAAGATACGCAGTATTTT.

The rearrangement joins TRBV5-8 to TRBJ1-2, with D perhaps matching TRBD1 (5 bases). The CDR3 is 12 residues long. The V end lost 2 bases, the J end lost 8 bases, and 10 bases lay between the germline ends. Germline CDR1 and CDR2: SGHTS and YDEGEE. CDR3 bases: TGTGCCAGCAGCTTTCAGGGTTACGGCTACACCTTC. It specifies CASSFQGYGYTF.

The V gene is TRBV2, the J gene TRBJ2-1; D might be TRBD1 or TRBD2, each matching 5 bases. V dropped 7 bases and J dropped 3 bases, with 13 bases sitting between them. CDR1 is SNHLY, CDR2 FYNNEI, per germline. The CDR3 is 14 residues long. CDR3 sequence: CASKPWDGYNEQFF. The CDR3 DNA sequence: TGTGCCAGCAAACCCTGGGACGGCTACAATGAGCAGTTCTTC.

The chain is built from TRBV7-2 and TRBJ2-3; TRBD1 matches at 8 bases. CDR3 size: 15 residues. Germline values: CDR1 SGHTA, CDR2 FQGNSA. Unmatched junction bases numbered 12, after V lost 5 bases and J lost 8 bases. The CDR3 loop reads CASSQSTLQGATQYF. In DNA form, the CDR3 reads TGTGCCAGCAGCCAATCGACCCTTCAGGGGGCTACGCAGTATTTT.

This clone was recorded only once. The chain recombines TRBV6-5 with TRBJ1-1, with D tentatively TRBD1 (5 bases). CDR3 size: 11 residues. With 7 bases removed from V and 9 bases from J, the gap between germline ends came to 12 bases. CDR1 MNHEY and CDR2 SVGAGI come from the germline V gene. CDR3: CASKVGEKAFF. DNA for the CDR3: TGTGCCAGCAAAGTGGGGGAGAAAGCTTTCTTT.

This chain uses TRBV11-3 with TRBJ2-2, with 7 bases matching TRBD1. Per germline, CDR1 SGHNT and CDR2 YENEEA. This CDR3 has 14 residues. V shed 5 bases and J 6 bases; nucleotides not matched to a gene: 6. The CDR3: CASSIGGVAGELFF. For the CDR3, the DNA is TGTGCCAGCAGCATAGGGGGCGTTGCCGGGGAGCTGTTTTTT.

The chain has TRBV28 and TRBJ1-1, with D unclear. Trimming took 5 bases from V and 0 from J, leaving 25 bases between them. This CDR3 has 19 residues. CDR1 is MDHEN, CDR2 SYDVKM, per germline. The CDR3 sequence is CASSPLTYGQSFMNTEAFF. As DNA, the CDR3 is TGTGCCAGCAGTCCCCTGACCTACGGGCAAAGTTTTATGAACACTGAAGCTTTCTTT.

V usage is TRBV19 and J usage is TRBJ2-3, with D tentatively TRBD1 (6 bases). Trimming cost V 7 bases and J 3 bases, with 14 bases left between them. CDR3 length: 14 residues. The germline V gene has CDR1 LNHDA and CDR2 SQIVND (reference sequence). CDR3 residues: CASTTGQGTDTQYF. Written as DNA, the CDR3 is TGTGCCAGTACTACAGGGCAAGGAACAGATACGCAGTATTTT.

This chain connects TRBV7-9 to TRBJ1-2; 7 nucleotides agree with TRBD1. The CDR3 spans 15 residues. CDR1 and CDR2 (germline): SEHNR, FQNEAQ (reference sequence). Losses at the gene ends were 1 base for V and 7 bases for J; bases not matched to a gene: 9. In DNA, the CDR3 is TGTGCCAGCAGCTTAGGGGAGGGGGCGCGGTTTGGCTACACCTTC. Protein product: CASSLGEGARFGYTF. Supplemented by reference TRBV7-9 and TRBJ1-2, the full variable domain reads DTGVSQNPRHKITKRGQNVTFRCDPISEHNRLYWYRQTLGQGPEFLTYFQNEAQLEKSRLLSDRFSAERPKGSFSTLEIQRTEQGDSAMYLCASSLGEGARFGYTFGSGTRLTVV.

The CDR3 coding sequence is TGTGCCAGTAACCCGACAGGGTTCTTGGCCACCATATATTTT. Protein product: CASNPTGFLATIYF. V and J are TRBV19 and TRBJ1-3; 7 nucleotides match TRBD1. This CDR3 spans 14 amino acids. Germline lookup yields CDR1 LNHDA and CDR2 SQIVND (reference sequence). V dropped 7 bases and J dropped 9; count of bases not matched to a gene: 12.

In this sample, this clone turned up a few times. The chain couples TRBV6-5 to TRBJ2-2; D unresolved. Trimming pared 6 bases from V and 6 bases from J, leaving 17 bases between. The CDR3 contains 15 residues. Germline values: CDR1 MNHEY, CDR2 SVGAGI. CDR3 sequence reads: CASRNTGPDAGELFF. CDR3 coding DNA: TGTGCCAGCAGGAACACCGGGCCAGACGCCGGGGAGCTGTTTTTT.

The rearrangement links TRBV7-2 to TRBJ1-2; no clear D gene. The CDR3 consists of 15 residues. The V end lost 1 base, the J end lost 1 base, and 10 bases lay between the germline ends. Germline CDR1 SGHTA, CDR2 FQGNSA. The CDR3 region has the DNA TGTGCCAGCAGCTTAGGACATCCTCTTAACTATGGCTACACCTTC. Amino acids: CASSLGHPLNYGYTF.

The chain carries TRBV12-3 or TRBV12-4 and TRBJ2-7; D remains unclear. With 1 base removed from V and 2 bases from J, the gap between germline ends came to 6 bases. CDR3 length: 13 amino acids. The CDR3: CASSLGRPYEQYF. For the CDR3, the DNA is TGTGCCAGCAGTTTAGGGCGTCCCTACGAGCAGTACTTC.

The chain combines TRBV7-9 with TRBJ1-1; TRBD1 aligns across 7 bases. V dropped 0 bases and J dropped 1; count of bases not matched to a gene: 2. Germline assignment: CDR1 SEHNR and CDR2 FQNEAQ (reference sequence). The length of the CDR3 is 15 residues. CDR3 sequence (DNA): TGTGCCAGCAGCTTAGCCCAGGGGGGGAACACTGAAGCTTTCTTT. The encoded protein is CASSLAQGGNTEAFF. Looking up the rest from reference TRBV7-9 and TRBJ1-1 gives the full variable domain: DTGVSQNPRHKITKRGQNVTFRCDPISEHNRLYWYRQTLGQGPEFLTYFQNEAQLEKSRLLSDRFSAERPKGSFSTLEIQRTEQGDSAMYLCASSLAQGGNTEAFFGQGTRLTVV.

The chain carries TRBV9 and TRBJ2-7; D may match TRBD1 or TRBD2 (5 bases each). Germline lookup yields CDR1 SGDLS and CDR2 YYNGEE. With 2 bases removed from V and 4 bases from J, the gap between germline ends came to 13 bases. There are 14 residues in the CDR3. CDR3 sequence (DNA): TGTGCCAGCAGCGTCCAGGGCTGGGGGTACGAGCAGTACTTC. The encoded protein is CASSVQGWGYEQYF.

The CDR3 nucleotides read TGTGCCAGCAGCCAAACAGGATATGGCTACACCTTC. Protein: CASSQTGYGYTF. The chain carries TRBV7-8 and TRBJ1-2, with D tentatively TRBD1 (5 bases). V lost 5 bases and J lost 5, with 9 bases in between. The CDR3 is made up of 12 amino acids. Germline loops: CDR1 SGHVS, CDR2 FQNEAQ. The variable domain in full, with the rest retrieved from reference TRBV7-8 and TRBJ1-2, is GAGVSQSPRYKVAKRGQDVALRCDPISGHVSLFWYQQALGQGPEFLTYFQNEAQLDKSGLPSDRFFAERPEGSVSTLKIQRTQQEDSAVYLCASSQTGYGYTFGSGTRLTVV.